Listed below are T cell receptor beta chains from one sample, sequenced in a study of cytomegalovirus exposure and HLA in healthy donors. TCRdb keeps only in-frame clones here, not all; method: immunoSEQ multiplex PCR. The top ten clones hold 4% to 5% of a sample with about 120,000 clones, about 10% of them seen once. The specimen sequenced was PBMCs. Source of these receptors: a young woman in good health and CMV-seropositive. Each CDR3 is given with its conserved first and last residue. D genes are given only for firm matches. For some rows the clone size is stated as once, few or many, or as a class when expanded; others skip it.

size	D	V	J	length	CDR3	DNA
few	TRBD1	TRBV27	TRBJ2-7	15	CASSAVTGGAYEQYF	TGTGCCAGCAGTGCCGTGACAGGGGGCGCCTACGAGCAGTACTTC
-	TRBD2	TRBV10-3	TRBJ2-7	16	CAISDSLAGGLNEQYF	TGTGCCATCAGTGATTCACTAGCGGGAGGGCTGAACGAGCAGTACTTC
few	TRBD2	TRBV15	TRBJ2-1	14	CATSRSREGPEQFF	TGTGCCACCAGCAGATCGCGGGAGGGCCCAGAGCAGTTCTTC
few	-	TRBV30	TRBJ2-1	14	CAWTALSMYNEQFF	TGTGCCTGGACCGCTCTGAGTATGTACAATGAGCAGTTCTTC
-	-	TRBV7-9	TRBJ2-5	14	CASSLGGLLGTQYF	TGTGCCAGCAGCTTAGGCGGTCTTCTAGGGACCCAGTACTTC
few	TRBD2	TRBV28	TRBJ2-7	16	CASGVGLAGELDEQYF	TGTGCCAGCGGAGTAGGACTAGCGGGAGAATTGGACGAGCAGTACTTC
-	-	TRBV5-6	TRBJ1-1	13	CASSRNPGTEAFF	TGTGCCAGCAGCCGCAATCCGGGGACTGAAGCTTTCTTT
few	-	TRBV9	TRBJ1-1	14	CASSLEDQFTEAFF	TGTGCCAGCAGCCTCGAAGATCAGTTCACTGAAGCTTTCTTT
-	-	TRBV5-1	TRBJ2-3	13	CASSLPPADTQYF	TGCGCCAGCAGCTTACCCCCGGCAGATACGCAGTATTTT
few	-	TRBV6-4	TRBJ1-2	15	CASSDSNPTTIGYTF	TGTGCCAGCAGTGACTCGAACCCCACTACCATTGGCTACACCTTC
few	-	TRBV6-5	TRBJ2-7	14	CASRQGSKTYEQYF	TGTGCCAGCAGGCAGGGGTCGAAGACCTACGAGCAGTACTTC
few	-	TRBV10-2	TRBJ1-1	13	CASSGQGGTEAFF	TGCGCCAGCAGTGGCCAGGGAGGCACTGAAGCTTTCTTT
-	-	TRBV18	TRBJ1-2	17	CASSPDHTGTAGGGYTF	TGTGCCAGCTCACCCGACCACACAGGGACGGCGGGAGGTGGCTACACCTTC
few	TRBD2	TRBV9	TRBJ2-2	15	CASSVAGGLSGELFF	TGTGCCAGCAGCGTAGCGGGAGGCCTCTCCGGGGAGCTGTTTTTT
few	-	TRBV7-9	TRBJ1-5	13	CASSQDGGKPQHF	TGTGCCAGCAGCCAAGACGGGGGAAAGCCCCAGCATTTT
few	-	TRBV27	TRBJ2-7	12	CASRGRGYEQYF	TGTGCCAGCAGGGGCCGAGGGTACGAGCAGTACTTC
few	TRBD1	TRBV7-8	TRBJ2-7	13	CASSPRTGAEQYF	TGTGCCAGCAGCCCCCGGACAGGGGCCGAGCAGTACTTC
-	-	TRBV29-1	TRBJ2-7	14	CSVTWRGFSYEQYF	TGCAGCGTTACATGGAGAGGATTCTCCTACGAGCAGTACTTC
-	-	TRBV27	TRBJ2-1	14	CASSYLSPYNEQFF	TGTGCCAGCAGTTACCTTAGCCCCTACAATGAGCAGTTCTTC
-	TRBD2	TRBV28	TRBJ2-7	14	CASRVQRGSYEQYF	TGTGCCAGCAGAGTACAGCGGGGGTCCTACGAGCAGTACTTC
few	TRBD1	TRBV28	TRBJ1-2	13	CASSPTTGLGYTF	TGTGCCAGCAGTCCGACGACAGGGTTGGGCTACACCTTC
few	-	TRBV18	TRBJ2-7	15	CASSLQGGIGDEQYF	TGTGCCAGCTCACTACAGGGAGGGATCGGAGACGAGCAGTACTTC
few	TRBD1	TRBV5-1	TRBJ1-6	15	CASSLGDSDNSPLHF	TGCGCCAGCAGCTTGGGGGACAGCGATAATTCACCCCTCCACTTT
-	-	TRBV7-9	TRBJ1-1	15	CASTKSGAVNTEAFF	TGTGCCAGCACCAAAAGTGGAGCCGTGAACACTGAAGCTTTCTTT
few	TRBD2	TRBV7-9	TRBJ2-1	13	CASGRGLGHEQFF	TGTGCCAGCGGACGGGGACTAGGGCATGAGCAGTTCTTC
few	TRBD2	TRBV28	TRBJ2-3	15	CASTLAGGRSDTQYF	TGTGCCAGCACCCTAGCTGGCGGGAGATCAGATACGCAGTATTTT
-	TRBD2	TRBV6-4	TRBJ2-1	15	CASSDSSTSSNEQFF	TGTGCCAGCAGTGACTCCTCGACTAGCAGCAATGAGCAGTTCTTC
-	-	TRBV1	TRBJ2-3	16	CTSSQRLAGGPGTQYF	TGCACCAGCAGCCAGCGACTAGCGGGAGGGCCAGGAACGCAGTATTTT
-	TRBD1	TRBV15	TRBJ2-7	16	CATSRAGTGARHEQYF	TGTGCCACCAGCAGAGCCGGGACAGGGGCCCGGCACGAGCAGTACTTC
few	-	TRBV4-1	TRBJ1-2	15	CASSQVPQGSYGYTF	TGCGCCAGCAGCCAAGTCCCACAGGGTAGCTATGGCTACACCTTC
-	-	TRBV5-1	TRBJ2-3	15	CASSLDGNSSDTQYF	TGCGCCAGCAGCTTAGACGGGAATAGCTCAGATACGCAGTATTTT
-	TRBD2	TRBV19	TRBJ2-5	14	CASRVGGSTETQYF	TGTGCCAGTAGAGTTGGCGGGAGTACGGAGACCCAGTACTTC
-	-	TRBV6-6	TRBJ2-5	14	CASRGGRGGETQYF	TGTGCCAGCCGCGGCGGGAGAGGGGGGGAGACCCAGTACTTC
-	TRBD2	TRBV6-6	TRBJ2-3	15	CASGIAGGFTDTQYF	TGTGCCAGCGGGATAGCGGGAGGGTTCACAGATACGCAGTATTTT
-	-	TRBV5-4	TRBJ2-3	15	CASSFDTGLPGAQYF	TGTGCCAGCAGCTTCGACACAGGACTGCCGGGGGCGCAGTATTTT
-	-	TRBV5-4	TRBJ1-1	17	CASSPEKRGWENTEAFF	TGTGCCAGCAGCCCCGAAAAAAGGGGTTGGGAGAACACTGAAGCTTTCTTT
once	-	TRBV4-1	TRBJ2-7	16	CASSQMVGTKGHEQYF	TGCGCCAGCAGCCAAATGGTGGGGACAAAGGGCCACGAGCAGTACTTC
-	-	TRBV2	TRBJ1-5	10	CARPFGPQHF	TGTGCCAGGCCGTTCGGGCCCCAGCATTTT
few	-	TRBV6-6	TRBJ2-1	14	CASSYSRLVNEQFF	TGTGCCAGCAGTTACTCGAGGCTAGTGAATGAGCAGTTCTTC
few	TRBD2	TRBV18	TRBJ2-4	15	CASSPATLAGNIQYF	TGTGCCAGCTCACCAGCCACCCTAGCGGGAAACATTCAGTACTTC
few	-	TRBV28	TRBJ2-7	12	CASSSGLYEQYF	TGTGCCAGCAGTTCCGGACTATACGAGCAGTACTTC
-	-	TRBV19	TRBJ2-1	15	CASSMGGSPHNEQFF	TGTGCCAGTAGTATGGGTGGGAGCCCCCACAATGAGCAGTTCTTC
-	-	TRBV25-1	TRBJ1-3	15	CASSPTGSSGNTIYF	TGTGCCAGCAGTCCCACGGGAAGCTCTGGAAACACCATATATTTT
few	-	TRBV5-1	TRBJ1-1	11	CASSSSTEAFF	TGCGCCAGCAGCTCCTCCACTGAAGCTTTCTTT
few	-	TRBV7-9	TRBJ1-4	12	CASSPGEEKLFF	TGTGCCAGCAGCCCTGGAGAGGAAAAACTGTTTTTT
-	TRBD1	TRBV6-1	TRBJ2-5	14	CAATVQGKLETQYF	TGTGCCGCCACGGTACAGGGGAAACTAGAGACCCAGTACTTC
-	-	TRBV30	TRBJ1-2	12	CAWSTSRTANAF	TGTGCCTGGAGCACTTCTAGGACAGCTAACGCCTTC